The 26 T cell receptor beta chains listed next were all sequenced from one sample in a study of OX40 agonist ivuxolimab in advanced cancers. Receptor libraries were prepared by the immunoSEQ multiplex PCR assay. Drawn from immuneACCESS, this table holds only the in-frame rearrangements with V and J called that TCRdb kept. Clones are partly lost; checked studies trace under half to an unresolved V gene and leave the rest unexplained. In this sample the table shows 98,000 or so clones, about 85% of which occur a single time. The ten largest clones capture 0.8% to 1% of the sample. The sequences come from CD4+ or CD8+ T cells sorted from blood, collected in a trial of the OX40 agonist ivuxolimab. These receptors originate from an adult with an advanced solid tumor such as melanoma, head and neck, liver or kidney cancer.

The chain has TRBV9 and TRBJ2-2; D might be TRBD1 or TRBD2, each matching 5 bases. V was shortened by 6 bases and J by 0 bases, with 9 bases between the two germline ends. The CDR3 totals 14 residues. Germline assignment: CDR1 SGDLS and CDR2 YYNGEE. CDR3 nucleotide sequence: TGTGCCAGCAACCAGGGACCGAACACCGGGGAGCTGTTTTTT. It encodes CASNQGPNTGELFF.

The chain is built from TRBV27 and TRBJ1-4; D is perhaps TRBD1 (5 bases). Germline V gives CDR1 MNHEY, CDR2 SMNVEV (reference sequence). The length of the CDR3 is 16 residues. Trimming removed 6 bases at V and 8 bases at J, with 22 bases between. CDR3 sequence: CASSPAGDYNGEKLFF. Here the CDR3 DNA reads TGTGCCAGCAGCCCCGCGGGGGATTATAACGGGGAAAAACTGTTTTTT.

CDR3 sequence reads: CASSPVYSNQPQHF. For the CDR3, the DNA is TGTGCCAGCTCACCCGTATATAGCAATCAGCCCCAGCATTTT. The V call is TRBV18, the J call TRBJ1-5; no clear D. From germline, CDR1 is KGHSH and CDR2 LQKENI. Trimming removed 3 bases at V and 0 bases at J, with 6 bases between. The length of the CDR3 is 14 residues.

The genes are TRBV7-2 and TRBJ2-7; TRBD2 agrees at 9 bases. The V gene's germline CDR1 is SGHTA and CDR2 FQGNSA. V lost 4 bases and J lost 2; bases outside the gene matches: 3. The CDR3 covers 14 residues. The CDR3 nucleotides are TGTGCCAGCAGCTCTAGCGGGATTACCTACGAGCAGTACTTC. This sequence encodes CASSSSGITYEQYF.

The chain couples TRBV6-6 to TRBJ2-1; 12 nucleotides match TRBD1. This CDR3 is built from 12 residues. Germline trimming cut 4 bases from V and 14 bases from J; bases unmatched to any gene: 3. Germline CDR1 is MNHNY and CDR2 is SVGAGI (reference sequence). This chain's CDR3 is CASSSGQGAKFF. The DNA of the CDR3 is TGTGCCAGCAGTTCGGGACAGGGGGCGAAGTTCTTC.

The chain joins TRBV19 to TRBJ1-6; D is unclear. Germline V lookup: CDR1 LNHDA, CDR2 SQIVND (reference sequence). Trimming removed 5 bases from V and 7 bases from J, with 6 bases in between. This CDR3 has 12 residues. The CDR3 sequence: CASSSINSPLHF. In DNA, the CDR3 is TGTGCCAGTAGTTCTATAAATTCACCCCTCCACTTT.

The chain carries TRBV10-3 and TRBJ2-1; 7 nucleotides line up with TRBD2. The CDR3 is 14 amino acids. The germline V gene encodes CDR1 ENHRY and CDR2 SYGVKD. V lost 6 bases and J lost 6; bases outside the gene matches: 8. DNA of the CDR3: TGTGCCATCAGGCGAACGGGGGGTTCCAATGAGCAGTTCTTC. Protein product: CAIRRTGGSNEQFF.

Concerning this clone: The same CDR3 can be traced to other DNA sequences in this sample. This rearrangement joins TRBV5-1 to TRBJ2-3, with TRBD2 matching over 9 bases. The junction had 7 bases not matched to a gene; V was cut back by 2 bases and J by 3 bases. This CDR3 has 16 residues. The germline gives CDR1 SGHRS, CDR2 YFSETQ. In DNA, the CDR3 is TGCGCCAGCAGCTTTATCGGGACTAGCAGTACAGATACGCAGTATTTT. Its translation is CASSFIGTSSTDTQYF.

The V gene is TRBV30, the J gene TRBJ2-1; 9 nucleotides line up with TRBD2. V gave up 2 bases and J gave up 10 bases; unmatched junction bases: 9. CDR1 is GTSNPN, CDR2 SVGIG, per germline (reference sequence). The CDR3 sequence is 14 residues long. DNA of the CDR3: TGTGCCTGGAGTAGGGTAGCGGGAGCGAGGGAGCAGTTCTTC. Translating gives CAWSRVAGAREQFF.

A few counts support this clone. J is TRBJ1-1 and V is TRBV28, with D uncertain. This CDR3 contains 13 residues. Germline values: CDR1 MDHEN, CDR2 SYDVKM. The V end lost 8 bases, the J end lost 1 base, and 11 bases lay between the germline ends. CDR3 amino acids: CASGTAENTEAFF. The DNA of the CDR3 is TGTGCCAGCGGCACCGCGGAGAACACTGAAGCTTTCTTT.

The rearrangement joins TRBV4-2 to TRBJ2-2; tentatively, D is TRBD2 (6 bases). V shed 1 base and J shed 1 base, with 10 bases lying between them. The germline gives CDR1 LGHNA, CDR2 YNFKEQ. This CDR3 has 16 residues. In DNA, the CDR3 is TGTGCCAGCAGCCAAGGAGGCGGGATGAACACCGGGGAGCTGTTTTTT. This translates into CASSQGGGMNTGELFF.

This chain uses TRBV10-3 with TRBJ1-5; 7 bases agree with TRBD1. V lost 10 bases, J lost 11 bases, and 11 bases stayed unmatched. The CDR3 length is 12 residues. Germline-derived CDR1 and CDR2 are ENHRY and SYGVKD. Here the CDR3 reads CATWTGEGTQHF. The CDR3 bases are TGTGCCACCTGGACAGGTGAGGGGACCCAGCATTTT.

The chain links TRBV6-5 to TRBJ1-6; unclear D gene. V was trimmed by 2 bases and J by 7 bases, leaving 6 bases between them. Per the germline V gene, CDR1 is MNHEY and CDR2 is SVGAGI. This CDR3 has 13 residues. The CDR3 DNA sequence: TGTGCCAGCAGTTACGACGGGAATTCACCCCTCCACTTT. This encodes CASSYDGNSPLHF.

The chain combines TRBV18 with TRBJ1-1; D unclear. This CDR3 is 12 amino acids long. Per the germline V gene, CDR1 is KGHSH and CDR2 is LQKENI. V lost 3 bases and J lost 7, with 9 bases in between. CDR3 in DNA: TGTGCCAGCTCACCTAAGATGGATGAAGCTTTCTTT. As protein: CASSPKMDEAFF.

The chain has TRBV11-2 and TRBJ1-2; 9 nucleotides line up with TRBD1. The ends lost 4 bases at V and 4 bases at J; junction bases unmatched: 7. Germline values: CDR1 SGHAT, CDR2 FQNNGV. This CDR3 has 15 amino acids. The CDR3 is CASSSTGGRGYGYTF. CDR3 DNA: TGTGCCAGCAGCTCGACAGGGGGTAGAGGCTATGGCTACACCTTC.

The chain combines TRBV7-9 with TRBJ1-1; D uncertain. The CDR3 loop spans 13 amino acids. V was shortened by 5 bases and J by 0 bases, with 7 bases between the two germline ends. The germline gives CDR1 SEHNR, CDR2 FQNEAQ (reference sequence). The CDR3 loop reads CASSPDLNTEAFF. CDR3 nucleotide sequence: TGTGCCAGCAGCCCAGACCTGAACACTGAAGCTTTCTTT.

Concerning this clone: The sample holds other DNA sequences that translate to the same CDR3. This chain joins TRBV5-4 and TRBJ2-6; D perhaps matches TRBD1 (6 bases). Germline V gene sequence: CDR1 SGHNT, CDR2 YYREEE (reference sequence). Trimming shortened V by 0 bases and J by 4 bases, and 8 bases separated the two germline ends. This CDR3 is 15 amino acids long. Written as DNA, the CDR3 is TGTGCCAGCAGCTTGGGAGGGACAGGGGCCAACGTCCTGACTTTC. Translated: CASSLGGTGANVLTF.

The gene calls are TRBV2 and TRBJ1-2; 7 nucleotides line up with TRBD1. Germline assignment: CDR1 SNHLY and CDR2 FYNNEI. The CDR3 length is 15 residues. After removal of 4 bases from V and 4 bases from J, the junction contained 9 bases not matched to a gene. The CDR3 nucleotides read TGTGCCAGCAGTGGATTAAGGGGGCTGGGCTATGGCTACACCTTC. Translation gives CASSGLRGLGYGYTF.

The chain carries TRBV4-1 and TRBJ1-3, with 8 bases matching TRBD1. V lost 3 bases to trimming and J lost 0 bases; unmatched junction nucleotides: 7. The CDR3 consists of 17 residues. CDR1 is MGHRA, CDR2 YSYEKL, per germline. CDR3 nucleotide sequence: TGCGCCAGCAGCCAGTACCGGGACAGGTCCTCTGGAAACACCATATATTTT. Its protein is CASSQYRDRSSGNTIYF.

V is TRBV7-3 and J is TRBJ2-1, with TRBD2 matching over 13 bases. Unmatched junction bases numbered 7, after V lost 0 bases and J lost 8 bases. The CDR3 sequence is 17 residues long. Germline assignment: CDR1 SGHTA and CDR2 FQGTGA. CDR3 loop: CASSLTPGTSGDDEQFF. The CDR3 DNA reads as TGTGCCAGCAGCTTAACCCCCGGGACTAGCGGGGACGATGAGCAGTTCTTC.

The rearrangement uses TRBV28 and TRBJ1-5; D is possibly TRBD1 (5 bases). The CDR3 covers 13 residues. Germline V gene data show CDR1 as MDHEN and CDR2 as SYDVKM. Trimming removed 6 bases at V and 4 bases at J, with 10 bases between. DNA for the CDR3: TGTGCCAGCAGACCCCCAGGGAATCAGCCCCAGCATTTT. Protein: CASRPPGNQPQHF.

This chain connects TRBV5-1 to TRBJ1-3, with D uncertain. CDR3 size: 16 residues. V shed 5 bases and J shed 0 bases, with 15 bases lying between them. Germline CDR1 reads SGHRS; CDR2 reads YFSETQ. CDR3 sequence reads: CASSSSWGTSGNTIYF. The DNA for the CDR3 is TGCGCCAGCAGTTCAAGTTGGGGAACCTCTGGAAACACCATATATTTT.

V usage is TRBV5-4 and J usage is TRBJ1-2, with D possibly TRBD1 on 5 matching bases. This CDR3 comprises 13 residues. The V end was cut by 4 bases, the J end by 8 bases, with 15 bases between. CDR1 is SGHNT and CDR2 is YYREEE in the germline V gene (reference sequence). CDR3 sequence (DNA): TGTGCCAGCAGCCTGTATCCTGGGGGGGGCTACACCTTC. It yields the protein CASSLYPGGGYTF.

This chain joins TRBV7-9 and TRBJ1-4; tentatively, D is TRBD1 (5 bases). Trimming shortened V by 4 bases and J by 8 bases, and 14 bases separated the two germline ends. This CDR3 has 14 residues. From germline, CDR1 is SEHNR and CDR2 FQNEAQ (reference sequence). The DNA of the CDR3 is TGTGCCAGCAGCTCCAGGGAGACAATCGAAAAACTGTTTTTT. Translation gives CASSSRETIEKLFF.

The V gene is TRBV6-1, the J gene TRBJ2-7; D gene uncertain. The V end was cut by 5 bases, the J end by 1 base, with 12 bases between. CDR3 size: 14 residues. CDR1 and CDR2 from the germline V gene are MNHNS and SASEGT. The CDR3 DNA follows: TGTGCCAGCAGTCCCTGGGATGCTTCCTACGAGCAGTACTTC. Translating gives CASSPWDASYEQYF.

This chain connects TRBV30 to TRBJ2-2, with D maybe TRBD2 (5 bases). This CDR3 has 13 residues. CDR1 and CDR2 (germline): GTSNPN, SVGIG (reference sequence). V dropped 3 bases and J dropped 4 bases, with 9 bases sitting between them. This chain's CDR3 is CAWSRGATGELFF. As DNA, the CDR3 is TGTGCCTGGAGCCGGGGAGCCACCGGGGAGCTGTTTTTT.